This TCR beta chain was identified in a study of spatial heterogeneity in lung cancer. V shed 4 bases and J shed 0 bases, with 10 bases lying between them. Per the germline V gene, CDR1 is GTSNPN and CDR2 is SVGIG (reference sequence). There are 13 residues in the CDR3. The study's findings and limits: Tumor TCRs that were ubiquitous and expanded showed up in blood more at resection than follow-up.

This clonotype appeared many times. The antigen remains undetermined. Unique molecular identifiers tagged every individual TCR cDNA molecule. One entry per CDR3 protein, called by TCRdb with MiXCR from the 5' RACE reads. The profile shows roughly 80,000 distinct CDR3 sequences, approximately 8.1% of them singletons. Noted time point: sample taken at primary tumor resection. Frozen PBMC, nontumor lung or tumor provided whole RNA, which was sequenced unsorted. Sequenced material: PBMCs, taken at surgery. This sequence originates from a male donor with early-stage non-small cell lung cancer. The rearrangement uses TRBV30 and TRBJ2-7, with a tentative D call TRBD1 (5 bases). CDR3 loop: CAWTPTGSYEQYF. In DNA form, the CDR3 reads TGTGCCTGGACTCCTACAGGCTCCTACGAGCAGTACTTC.